This T cell receptor beta chain originates from a study of CD8 T cells in Susac syndrome. Reverse transcription used roughly 0.45 to 1 ug RNA and random hexamers. TCRdb fed the immunoSEQ multiplex PCR reads into MiXCR, producing one record per CDR3 protein. The repertoire includes 180,000 or so distinct CDR3 sequences, 90% to 95% of them detected once, and around 0.15% sits in the top ten. With 3 bases clipped from V and 3 bases from J, the junction kept 2 bases outside the gene matches. In germline, CDR1 is SEHNR, CDR2 FQNEAQ (reference sequence). This CDR3 region has 14 residues. On this clonotype itself: Antigen unknown.

CD8+ and CD4+ T cells circulating in blood were sequenced for TCR beta. While serving as controls, healthy donors were matched for age and sex. The authors negatively isolated CD8+ and CD4+ T cells and FACS-enriched TEMRA cells. General study findings and limits: The authors acknowledged that the study's TCR sequencing and HLA analysis involved relatively few individuals.

The genes are TRBV7-9 and TRBJ2-5; 9 bases line up with TRBD1. Sequences were obtained from CD4+ T cells from PBMCs. This receptor was identified in a human donor in good health. The CDR3 region is CASSLTGGEETQYF. The CDR3 DNA is TGTGCCAGCAGCTTGACAGGGGGTGAAGAGACCCAGTACTTC.